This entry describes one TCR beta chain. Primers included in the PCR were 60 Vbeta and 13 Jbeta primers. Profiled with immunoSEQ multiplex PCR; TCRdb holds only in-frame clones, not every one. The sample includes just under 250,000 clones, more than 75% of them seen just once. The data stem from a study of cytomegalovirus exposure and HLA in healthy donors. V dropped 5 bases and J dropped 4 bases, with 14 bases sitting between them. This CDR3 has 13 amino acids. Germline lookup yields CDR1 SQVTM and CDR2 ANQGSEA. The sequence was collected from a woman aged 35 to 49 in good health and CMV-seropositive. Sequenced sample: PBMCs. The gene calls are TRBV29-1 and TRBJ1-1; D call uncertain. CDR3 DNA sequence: TGCAGCGTTTTTATCTCCCGGGGCACTGAAGCTTTCTTT. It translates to CSVFISRGTEAFF.